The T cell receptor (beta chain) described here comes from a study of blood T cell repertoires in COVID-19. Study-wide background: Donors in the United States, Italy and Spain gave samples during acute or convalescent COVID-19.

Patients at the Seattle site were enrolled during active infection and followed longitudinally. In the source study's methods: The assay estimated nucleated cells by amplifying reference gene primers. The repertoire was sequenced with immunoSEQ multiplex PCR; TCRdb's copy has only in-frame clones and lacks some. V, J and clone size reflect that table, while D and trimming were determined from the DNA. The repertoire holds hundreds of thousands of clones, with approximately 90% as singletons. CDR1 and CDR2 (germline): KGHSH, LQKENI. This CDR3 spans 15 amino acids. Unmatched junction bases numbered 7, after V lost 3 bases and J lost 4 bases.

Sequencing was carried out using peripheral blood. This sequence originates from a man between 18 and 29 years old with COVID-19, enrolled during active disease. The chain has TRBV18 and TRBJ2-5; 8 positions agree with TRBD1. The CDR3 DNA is TGTGCCAGCTCACCCGTCGACAGGGGAGGAGAGACCCAGTACTTC. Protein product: CASSPVDRGGETQYF.